These T cell receptor beta chains were read from a single sample in a study of response to subunit inactivated influenza vaccine. TCRdb reprocessed the RT-PCR reads with MiXCR, giving one entry per CDR3 protein. The sample consists of about 540,000 distinct CDR3 sequences, around 21% of them appearing once. The sample also formed part of further work on T cells expressing NK-cell markers.

The material sequenced was CD4+ T cells sorted from PBMCs, taken approximately 13 days after vaccination. Receptors were obtained from a man in his fifties or sixties who received an inactivated influenza vaccine. The CDR3 runs from the conserved cysteine through the conserved F or W. A D gene is named only where the DNA matches it firmly. Only part of the rows carry a size: once, few, many, or a class if the clone is expanded.

j_call d_call v_call clone_size cdr3_aa cdr3_nt
TRBJ2-3 . TRBV29-1 few CSFRRGNTDTQYF TGCAGCTTCAGGAGGGGGAACACAGATACGCAGTATTTT
TRBJ2-7 . TRBV27 few CASSPVGILSEQYF TGTGCCAGCAGTCCGGTGGGGATTCTATCCGAGCAGTACTTC
TRBJ1-4 TRBD1 TRBV2 few CASSELGQAGEKLFF TGTGCCAGCAGTGAATTGGGACAGGCAGGAGAAAAACTGTTTTTT
TRBJ2-2 . TRBV6-2/TRBV6-3 . CASKGSVPGELFF TGTGCCAGCAAAGGGTCTGTACCCGGGGAGCTGTTTTTT
TRBJ2-7 TRBD2 TRBV7-8 . CASSSRSSGSQYEQYF TGTGCCAGCAGCTCCCGATCTAGCGGGAGCCAGTACGAGCAGTACTTC
TRBJ2-7 TRBD2 TRBV6-1 . CASSEGGRTYEQYF TGTGCCAGCAGTGAAGGCGGGAGAACCTACGAGCAGTACTTC
TRBJ1-2 TRBD1 TRBV7-2 . CASSFGSGDRGFGTAF TGTGCCAGCAGCTTCGGATCAGGGGACAGGGGATTTGGTACGGCCTTC
TRBJ2-7 TRBD2 TRBV28 . CASRVLAGSSYEQYF TGTGCCAGCAGGGTGCTAGCGGGAAGCTCCTACGAGCAGTACTTC
TRBJ2-7 TRBD2 TRBV5-1 . CASSSGTTYEQYF TGCGCCAGCAGCTCCGGGACTACCTACGAGCAGTACTTC
TRBJ2-3 TRBD2 TRBV20-1 . CSATTSGRAGSTDTQYF TGCAGTGCCACAACTAGCGGGAGGGCCGGGAGCACAGATACGCAGTATTTT
TRBJ2-3 . TRBV7-2 . CASSFQTLSTDTQYF TGTGCCAGCAGCTTCCAGACGTTGAGCACAGATACGCAGTATTTT
TRBJ1-2 . TRBV28 . CASKADYGYTF TGTGCCAGCAAAGCGGACTATGGCTACACCTTC
TRBJ2-3 . TRBV4-1 few CASSQDASGTDTQYF TGCGCCAGCAGCCAAGATGCTAGTGGCACAGATACGCAGTATTTT
TRBJ1-4 . TRBV30 . CAWSVQATNEKLFF TGTGCCTGGAGTGTACAGGCAACTAATGAAAAACTGTTTTTT
TRBJ2-7 TRBD2 TRBV28 . CASSSAGLADYEQYF TGTGCCAGCAGTTCCGCGGGACTAGCGGACTACGAGCAGTACTTC
TRBJ2-7 TRBD2 TRBV10-3 once CAISEATSGSYEQYF TGTGCCATCAGTGAGGCGACTAGCGGCTCCTACGAGCAGTACTTC
TRBJ2-3 . TRBV27 . CASSSPRGGSTDTQYF TGTGCCAGCAGTTCTCCTCGAGGGGGTAGCACAGATACGCAGTATTTT
TRBJ2-7 TRBD1 TRBV20-1 . CSVPLGTGGYEQYF TGCAGTGTTCCCCTCGGGACAGGGGGCTACGAGCAGTACTTC
TRBJ2-7 . TRBV7-8 . CASSPWTSYEQYF TGTGCCAGCAGCCCCTGGACATCCTACGAGCAGTACTTC
TRBJ2-5 TRBD2 TRBV24-1 few CATSDQGLAGWREETQYF TGTGCCACCAGTGACCAGGGACTAGCGGGATGGAGGGAAGAGACCCAGTACTTC
TRBJ1-2 TRBD1 TRBV6-9 . CASSWHRDRGRWGYTF TGTGCCAGCAGTTGGCACCGGGACAGGGGGCGGTGGGGCTACACCTTC
TRBJ2-3 . TRBV6-2/TRBV6-3 few CASSYSRADTQYF TGTGCCAGCAGTTACTCTCGAGCAGATACGCAGTATTTT
TRBJ1-5 . TRBV6-1 many CASNAQEVGNQPQHF TGTGCCAGCAACGCCCAGGAGGTGGGCAATCAGCCCCAGCATTTT
TRBJ2-3 . TRBV11-1 . CASSRIQTGPSSTDTQYF TGTGCCAGCAGCAGAATCCAGACAGGACCCTCTAGCACAGATACGCAGTATTTT
TRBJ2-1 . TRBV12-3/TRBV12-4 few CASTVGGTDRNEQFF TGTGCCAGCACCGTAGGGGGGACGGACAGGAATGAGCAGTTCTTC
TRBJ2-1 . TRBV6-1 few CAIRNGHREVNNEQFF TGTGCCATCCGTAATGGTCACAGGGAGGTGAACAATGAGCAGTTCTTC
TRBJ2-5 . TRBV18 . CASSPRKETQYF TGTGCCAGCTCACCGCGAAAAGAGACCCAGTACTTC
TRBJ1-2 . TRBV5-1 few CASSPEVSYGYTF TGCGCCAGCAGCCCCGAAGTATCCTATGGCTACACCTTC
TRBJ2-2 . TRBV5-1 . CASSNGDRTGELFF TGCGCCAGCAGCAACGGAGACAGGACCGGGGAGCTGTTTTTT
TRBJ1-2 . TRBV6-4 . CASTAPGRNHFNYGYTF TGTGCCAGCACGGCTCCGGGACGGAACCATTTTAACTATGGCTACACCTTC
TRBJ2-4 . TRBV4-3 many CASSQDLGITKNIQYF TGCGCCAGCAGCCAAGATTTGGGCATTACCAAAAACATTCAGTACTTC
TRBJ1-4 . TRBV9 few CASSVDAGHRNEKLFF TGTGCCAGCAGCGTAGACGCAGGACATAGGAATGAAAAACTGTTTTTT
TRBJ1-5 . TRBV6-2/TRBV6-3 . CASRTSGGDQPQHF TGTGCCAGCAGGACGTCGGGGGGCGATCAGCCCCAGCATTTT
TRBJ2-7 TRBD2 TRBV10-3 few CAISESTGTSRREQYF TGTGCCATCAGTGAGTCGACCGGGACTAGCCGCCGCGAGCAGTACTTC
TRBJ1-3 . TRBV2 . CASSELQGNTIYF TGTGCCAGCAGTGAATTACAAGGAAACACCATATATTTT
TRBJ2-3 . TRBV28 . CASSPSWETQYF TGTGCCAGCAGTCCGTCCTGGGAAACGCAGTATTTT
TRBJ1-3 . TRBV5-1 . CASSTPGANTIYF TGCGCCAGCAGCACGCCGGGTGCAAACACCATATATTTT
TRBJ2-7 . TRBV28 . CASSNGLETRFSYEQYF TGTGCCAGCAGTAATGGGCTGGAGACCCGGTTCTCCTACGAGCAGTACTTC
TRBJ1-6 TRBD1 TRBV9 few CASSLGQGAGSPLHF TGTGCCAGCAGCCTGGGACAGGGGGCAGGGTCACCCCTCCACTTT
TRBJ2-7 . TRBV6-1 . CASRVSGAYEQYF TGTGCCAGCAGGGTTTCGGGGGCATACGAGCAGTACTTC
TRBJ2-1 . TRBV24-1 many CATNVGADYNEQFF TGTGCCACCAACGTCGGAGCTGACTACAATGAGCAGTTCTTC